A selection of T cell receptor beta chains follows, all from one sample in a study of cytomegalovirus exposure and HLA in healthy donors. Repertoires were generated with immunoSEQ multiplex PCR, while TCRdb's copy carries only in-frame clones and drops some. The sample consists of 100,000 to 120,000 clones, 60% to 85% of them appearing once. Sequenced sample: PBMCs. These receptors were obtained from a woman in her thirties in good health and CMV-seronegative. The CDR3 runs from the conserved cysteine through the conserved F or W. The D gene is left open where the match is weak. A clone size is listed for some rows: how often the clone was seen (once, few, many), or a class if it is expanded.

>few|TRBJ1-2|.|TRBV6-6
CASSYLNTGMDYGYTF
TGTGCCAGCAGTTACCTAAACACAGGGATGGACTATGGCTACACCTTC
>.|TRBJ2-7|TRBD1|TRBV20-1
CSPKGANEQYF
TGCAGTCCGAAGGGGGCCAACGAGCAGTACTTC
>.|TRBJ2-5|TRBD1|TRBV28
CASSSPQGAKTQYF
TGTGCCAGCAGTTCTCCACAGGGGGCTAAGACCCAGTACTTC
>.|TRBJ2-1|.|TRBV30
CAWSVTGFPYNEQFF
TGTGCCTGGAGTGTAACGGGGTTCCCCTACAATGAGCAGTTCTTC
>.|TRBJ2-1|TRBD2|TRBV18
CASSPGLASYNEQFF
TGTGCCAGCTCACCTGGACTAGCCTCCTACAATGAGCAGTTCTTC
>.|TRBJ2-2|.|TRBV4-1
CASSQDSRNTGELFF
TGCGCCAGCAGCCAAGACTCCAGGAACACCGGGGAGCTGTTTTTT
>.|TRBJ2-1|TRBD2|TRBV6-5
CASSPIAGVYNEQFF
TGTGCCAGCAGCCCGATAGCGGGAGTCTACAATGAGCAGTTCTTC
>.|TRBJ2-7|.|TRBV29-1
CSVETSERYEQYF
TGCAGCGTTGAAACCAGTGAGAGGTACGAGCAGTACTTC
>.|TRBJ2-6|TRBD1|TRBV4-1
CASSQDAGGATGANVLTF
TGCGCCAGCAGCCAAGATGCAGGGGGCGCAACTGGGGCCAACGTCCTGACTTTC
>.|TRBJ1-1|.|TRBV7-9
CASSLVGRGRDTEAFF
TGTGCCAGCAGCCTAGTAGGGAGGGGGAGGGACACTGAAGCTTTCTTT
>.|TRBJ2-3|.|TRBV30
CAWSERASTDTQYF
TGTGCCTGGAGTGAGCGGGCCAGCACAGATACGCAGTATTTT
>.|TRBJ1-1|TRBD1|TRBV5-1
CASGLTGGTEAFF
TGCGCCAGCGGCCTAACAGGGGGCACTGAAGCTTTCTTT
>few|TRBJ1-5|.|TRBV23-1
CASSAPRRGNQPQHF
TGCGCCAGCAGCGCGCCCCGGAGAGGGAATCAGCCCCAGCATTTT
>.|TRBJ2-2|TRBD1|TRBV5-4
CASSKPGQRMSGELFF
TGTGCCAGCAGCAAACCGGGACAGAGAATGTCAGGGGAGCTGTTTTTT
>.|TRBJ2-7|TRBD1|TRBV5-1
CASSDRDRGLPAYEQYF
TGCGCCAGCAGCGACCGGGACAGGGGGCTTCCTGCTTACGAGCAGTACTTC
>.|TRBJ2-5|.|TRBV30
CAWSVLGETQYF
TGTGCCTGGAGTGTACTCGGAGAGACCCAGTACTTC
>once|TRBJ1-5|TRBD1|TRBV29-1
CSVRDSDQPQHF
TGCAGCGTGAGGGACAGTGATCAGCCCCAGCATTTT
>.|TRBJ1-1|.|TRBV7-2
CASSSSLDSHTEAFF
TGTGCCAGCAGCTCCAGCCTGGACAGCCACACTGAAGCTTTCTTT
>.|TRBJ1-2|TRBD1|TRBV7-9
CASSRTGDYGYTF
TGTGCCAGCAGCAGGACAGGAGACTATGGCTACACCTTC
>.|TRBJ2-1|.|TRBV5-1
CASSLRVDNEQFF
TGCGCCAGCAGCTTGCGGGTTGACAATGAGCAGTTCTTC
>.|TRBJ2-3|.|TRBV5-1
CASSFEGASTDTQYF
TGCGCCAGCAGCTTTGAAGGGGCTAGCACAGATACGCAGTATTTT
>.|TRBJ2-7|TRBD1|TRBV30
CAWSPTGGGQYF
TGTGCCTGGAGTCCAACAGGGGGCGGGCAGTACTTC
>.|TRBJ1-4|.|TRBV9
CASSERAQFEKLFF
TGTGCCAGCAGCGAGCGGGCGCAGTTTGAAAAACTGTTTTTT
>.|TRBJ1-1|TRBD1|TRBV30
CAWDTGQGATEAFF
TGTGCCTGGGACACGGGACAGGGGGCAACTGAAGCTTTCTTT
>.|TRBJ1-2|TRBD1|TRBV7-2
CASRKTGGVYGYTF
TGTGCCAGCAGGAAGACAGGGGGCGTCTATGGCTACACCTTC
>.|TRBJ2-1|TRBD2|TRBV7-2
CASSLGPSGRSYNEQFF
TGTGCCAGCAGCTTAGGGCCTAGCGGGAGATCCTACAATGAGCAGTTCTTC
>.|TRBJ2-7|.|TRBV19
CASSIPGFDEQYF
TGTGCCAGTAGTATACCGGGGTTTGACGAGCAGTACTTC
>.|TRBJ2-1|.|TRBV29-1
CSVGVPYNEQFF
TGCAGCGTTGGAGTTCCTTACAATGAGCAGTTCTTC
>.|TRBJ2-1|.|TRBV2
CASSEIGGGSVGHEQFF
TGTGCCAGCAGTGAAATTGGTGGTGGGAGCGTCGGTCATGAGCAGTTCTTC
>.|TRBJ2-1|.|TRBV4-1
CASSRGTSRSYNEQFF
TGCGCCAGCAGCCGAGGAACTAGCCGATCCTACAATGAGCAGTTCTTC
>.|TRBJ2-5|.|TRBV7-2
CASSLGGGPETQYF
TGTGCCAGCAGCTTAGGGGGGGGGCCGGAGACCCAGTACTTC